This T cell receptor beta chain stems from a study of T cell responses to AZD1222 COVID-19 vaccine. Sequencing was performed with immunoSEQ multiplex PCR; in TCRdb, only in-frame clones are kept and a portion is missing. The sample shows 150,000 to 200,000 clones, around 90% of them seen only once. Notes on the study in general: Spike-specific TCR breadth and depth went up after people got two AZD1222 doses. Reportedly, close to half of spike-specific TCRs are directed against unmutated variant regions. CD4 TCRs covered the whole spike, strongest at regions 160-218 and 743-854.

On this clone: The antigen is not known.

The CDR3 extends over 14 amino acids. Germline lookup yields CDR1 SQVTM and CDR2 ANQGSEA. Trimming cost V 1 base and J 4 bases, with 14 bases left between them. This receptor was obtained from an adult who received the MenACWY meningococcal vaccine as a control. This chain uses TRBV29-1 with TRBJ2-7, with D possibly matching TRBD1 (5 bases). The sequencing here drew on peripheral blood, taken 28 days after the second dose of the MenACWY control vaccine. CDR3 sequence: CSVEVRTKPYEQYF. Here the CDR3 DNA reads TGCAGCGTTGAAGTTAGGACAAAACCTTACGAGCAGTACTTC.